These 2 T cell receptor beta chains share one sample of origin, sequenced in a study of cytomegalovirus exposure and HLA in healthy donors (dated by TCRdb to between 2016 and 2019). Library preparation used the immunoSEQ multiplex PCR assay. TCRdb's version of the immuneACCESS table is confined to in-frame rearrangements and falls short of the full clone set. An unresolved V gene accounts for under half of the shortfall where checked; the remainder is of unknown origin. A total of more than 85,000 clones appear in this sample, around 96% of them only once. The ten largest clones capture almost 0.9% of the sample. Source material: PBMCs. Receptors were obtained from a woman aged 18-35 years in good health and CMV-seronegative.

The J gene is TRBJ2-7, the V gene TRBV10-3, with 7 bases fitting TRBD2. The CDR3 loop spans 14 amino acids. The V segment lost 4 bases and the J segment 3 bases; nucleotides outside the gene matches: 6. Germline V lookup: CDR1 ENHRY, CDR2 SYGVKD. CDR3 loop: CAISVFGGGYEQYF. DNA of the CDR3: TGTGCCATCAGTGTGTTTGGGGGGGGCTACGAGCAGTACTTC.

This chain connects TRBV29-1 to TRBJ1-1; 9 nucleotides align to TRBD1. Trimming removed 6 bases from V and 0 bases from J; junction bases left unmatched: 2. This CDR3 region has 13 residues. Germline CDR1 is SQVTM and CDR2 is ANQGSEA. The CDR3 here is CSVGTGLNTEAFF. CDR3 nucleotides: TGCAGCGTGGGGACAGGGTTGAACACTGAAGCTTTCTTT.